The 17 T cell receptor beta chains presented below share a single source sample, sequenced in a study of CD8+CD57+ T cells in acquired aplastic anemia. Template material for TCR beta VDJ and CDR3 profiling consisted of genomic DNA. Each CDR3 protein gets one entry after TCRdb re-called the reads with MiXCR. The table has about 420,000 distinct CDR3 sequences, 60% to 80% seen once. What was sequenced was sorted CD4+, CD8+, or CD8+CD57+ T cells (not recorded which) from PBMCs. Receptors were obtained from a human donor in good health, serving as a control.

This chain uses TRBV12-3 or TRBV12-4 with TRBJ1-5; D remains ambiguous. The ends were cut back, 5 bases at V and 0 bases at J, with 11 bases in the middle. The CDR3 runs 15 residues. CDR3 sequence: CASSNQPYSNQPQHF. CDR3 nucleotides: TGTGCCAGCAGTAACCAGCCGTATAGCAATCAGCCCCAGCATTTT.

This chain connects TRBV20-1 to TRBJ1-2; D is uncertain. Trimming removed 4 bases at V and 5 bases at J, with 17 bases between. CDR1 and CDR2 from the germline V gene are DFQATT and SNEGSKA (reference sequence). This CDR3 spans 14 amino acids. For the CDR3, the DNA is TGCAGTGCTACTGGGGAATGCTACAGTTATGGCTACACCTTC. Amino acid sequence: CSATGECYSYGYTF.

This clonotype was found many times. The rearrangement links TRBV5-1 to TRBJ1-1; 12 bases agree with TRBD1. This CDR3 comprises 18 residues. V lost 3 bases, J lost 4 bases, and 13 bases stayed unmatched. CDR1 is SGHRS and CDR2 is YFSETQ in the germline V gene. The CDR3 sequence is CASSYDSGTGGWGTEAFF. DNA for the CDR3: TGCGCCAGCAGCTACGACTCAGGGACAGGGGGCTGGGGCACTGAAGCTTTCTTT.

In this sample, this clonotype turned up once. The gene calls are TRBV5-1 and TRBJ1-2, with D perhaps matching TRBD1 (5 bases). The CDR3 covers 13 residues. V gave up 4 bases and J gave up 10 bases, with 17 bases separating them. The germline V gene encodes CDR1 SGHRS and CDR2 YFSETQ. In nucleotides, the CDR3 is TGCGCCAGCAGCGGGCAGGGAGCATATAACTACACCTTC. Protein product: CASSGQGAYNYTF.

In the case of this clonotype: One end of the junction is discordant with germline, which a read error may explain. The chain has TRBV10-2 and TRBJ1-6, with D perhaps matching TRBD1 (5 bases). Germline loops: CDR1 WSHSY, CDR2 SAAADI. This CDR3 has 14 amino acids. The CDR3 bases are TGTGCCAGCAGAACTAGCGGGGGTAACTCACCCCTCCACTTT. Its protein product is CASRTSGGNSPLHF.

This chain connects TRBV7-2 to TRBJ2-2; D uncertain. V was trimmed by 6 bases and J by 7 bases, leaving 15 bases between them. CDR3 length: 14 residues. Germline V gene sequence: CDR1 SGHTA, CDR2 FQGNSA. The CDR3 loop reads CASSVRSLGGELFF. The CDR3 DNA reads TGTGCCAGCAGTGTACGTTCCTTGGGCGGGGAGCTGTTTTTT.

The rearrangement uses TRBV9 and TRBJ2-5, with D unclear. The CDR3 sequence is 14 residues long. V gave up 3 bases and J gave up 2 bases, with 11 bases separating them. Germline CDR1 SGDLS, CDR2 YYNGEE. The CDR3 region is CASSEGMGQETQYF. In nucleotides, the CDR3 is TGTGCCAGCAGCGAAGGGATGGGGCAAGAGACCCAGTACTTC.

The V call is TRBV5-1, the J call TRBJ1-6; D is ambiguous. Trimming took off 0 bases at V and 7 bases at J, with 8 bases between the two ends. CDR1 is SGHRS and CDR2 is YFSETQ in the germline V gene. The CDR3 totals 14 residues. In DNA, the CDR3 is TGCGCCAGCAGCTTGGTCGTGGGCAATTCACCCCTCCACTTT. It codes for CASSLVVGNSPLHF.

The V call is TRBV20-1, the J call TRBJ2-5, with 7 bases lining up with TRBD1. V dropped 3 bases and J dropped 2; count of bases not matched to a gene: 9. From germline, CDR1 is DFQATT and CDR2 SNEGSKA (reference sequence). The CDR3 totals 15 residues. CDR3 region: CSASVTRQGQETQYF. DNA of the CDR3: TGCAGTGCTAGTGTAACTAGACAGGGTCAAGAGACCCAGTACTTC.

This clonotype was seen many times. J is TRBJ2-1 and V is TRBV7-9; 7 positions agree with TRBD1. The trim removed 2 bases at V and 1 base at J, leaving 11 bases unmatched. Germline-derived CDR1 and CDR2 are SEHNR and FQNEAQ (reference sequence). The CDR3 extends over 18 amino acids. CDR3 amino acids: CASSLWQGDQKSYNEQFF. The DNA for the CDR3 is TGTGCCAGCAGCTTATGGCAGGGGGACCAAAAGTCCTACAATGAGCAGTTCTTC.

This clonotype was detected many times. V is TRBV5-4 and J is TRBJ2-3; 8 positions agree with TRBD2. Germline lookup yields CDR1 SGHNT and CDR2 YYREEE (reference sequence). J lost 3 bases, V lost 3 bases, and 6 bases had no gene match. This CDR3 has 15 amino acids. This chain's CDR3 is CASSSGVAGTDTQYF. For the CDR3, the DNA is TGTGCCAGCAGCTCCGGGGTAGCGGGGACAGATACGCAGTATTTT.

This clonotype was picked up a small number of times. The chain couples TRBV27 to TRBJ2-3; the match to TRBD1 covers 7 bases. Germline CDR1 MNHEY, CDR2 SMNVEV (reference sequence). V shed 5 bases and J 0 bases; nucleotides not matched to a gene: 11. This CDR3 is 17 amino acids long. This chain's CDR3 is CASSPGTAASSTDTQYF. The CDR3 bases are TGTGCCAGCAGTCCGGGGACAGCCGCCTCTAGCACAGATACGCAGTATTTT.

As to this clonotype: One junction end does not reproduce the germline sequence, and a read error may be involved. This chain links TRBV25-1 with TRBJ1-5, with D possibly matching TRBD1 (6 bases). The CDR3 has 15 residues. Germline V gene lookup returns CDR1 MGHDK and CDR2 SYGVNS. CDR3 coding DNA: TGTGCCAGCAGCCATGCCGGGACCGGGGACACTCAAGATTTTTTT. Protein: CASSHAGTGDTQDFF.

J is TRBJ2-7 and V is TRBV6-9; TRBD1 aligns across 12 bases. CDR3 length: 12 amino acids. Germline-derived CDR1 and CDR2 are MNHGY and SVAAGI. The CDR3 DNA reads as TGTGAGGGGGACAGGGGGCGCTACGAGCAGTACTTC. This sequence encodes CEGDRGRYEQYF.

The J gene is TRBJ1-5, the V gene TRBV20-1, with 9 bases aligning to TRBD1. The CDR3 contains 15 residues. Germline V CDR1 and CDR2: DFQATT, SNEGSKA (reference sequence). The junction had 5 bases not matched to a gene; V was cut back by 2 bases and J by 3 bases. DNA of the CDR3: TGCAGTGCTAGATTGGGGACAGGGTCCAATCAGCCCCAGCATTTT. Amino acids: CSARLGTGSNQPQHF.

Only a few counts were recorded for this clonotype. The chain has TRBV7-2 and TRBJ2-7, with TRBD1 identical over 9 bases. The trim removed 3 bases at V and 3 bases at J, leaving 3 bases unmatched. The CDR3 is made up of 14 amino acids. Germline V gives CDR1 SGHTA, CDR2 FQGNSA. CDR3 region: CASSLGQGNYEQYF. CDR3 in DNA: TGTGCCAGCAGCTTGGGACAGGGAAACTACGAGCAGTACTTC.

This clonotype was seen ten or more times. The chain links TRBV6-5 to TRBJ1-3, with a tentative D call TRBD1 (5 bases). The CDR3 has 14 residues. The V gene lost 6 bases and the J gene lost 1 base, with 10 bases spanning the gap. Germline CDR1 and CDR2: MNHEY and SVGAGI. CDR3: CASRRGTSGNTIYF. The CDR3 region has the DNA TGTGCCAGCAGGAGAGGGACGTCTGGAAACACCATATATTTT.